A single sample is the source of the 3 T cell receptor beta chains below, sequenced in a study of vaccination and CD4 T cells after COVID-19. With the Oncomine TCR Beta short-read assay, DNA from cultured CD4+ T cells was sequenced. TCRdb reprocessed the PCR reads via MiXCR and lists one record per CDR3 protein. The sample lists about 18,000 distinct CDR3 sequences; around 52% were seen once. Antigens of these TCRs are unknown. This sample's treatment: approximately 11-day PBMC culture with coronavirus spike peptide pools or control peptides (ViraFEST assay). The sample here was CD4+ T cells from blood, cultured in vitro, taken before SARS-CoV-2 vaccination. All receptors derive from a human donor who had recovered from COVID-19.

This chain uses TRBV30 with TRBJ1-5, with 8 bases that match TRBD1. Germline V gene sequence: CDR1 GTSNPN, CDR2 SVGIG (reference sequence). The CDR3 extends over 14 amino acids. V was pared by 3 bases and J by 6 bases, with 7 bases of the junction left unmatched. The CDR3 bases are TGTGCCTGGAGCGACGACAGGGGAAGTCAGCCCCAGCATTTT. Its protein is CAWSDDRGSQPQHF.

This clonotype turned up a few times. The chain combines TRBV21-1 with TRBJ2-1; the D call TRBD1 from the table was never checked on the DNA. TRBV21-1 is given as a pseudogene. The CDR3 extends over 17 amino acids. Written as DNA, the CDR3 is TGTGCCAGCAGCCAACGGGACAGGCTGAGCTCCTACAATGAGCAGTTCTTC. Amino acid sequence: CASSQRDRLSSYNEQFF.

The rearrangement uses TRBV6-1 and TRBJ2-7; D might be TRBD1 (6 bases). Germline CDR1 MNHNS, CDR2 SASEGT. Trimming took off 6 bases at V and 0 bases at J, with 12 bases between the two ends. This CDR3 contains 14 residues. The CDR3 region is CASSPPTGSYEQYF. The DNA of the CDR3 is TGTGCCAGCAGCCCTCCGACAGGCTCCTACGAGCAGTACTTC.